This TCR beta chain was recovered during a study of blood T cell repertoires in COVID-19. The overall study: T cells, B-cell-depleted T cells, or PBMCs provided the cDNA or gDNA that served as material.

In the original analysis: Reference gene primer amplification gave estimated nucleated cell counts. Method: immunoSEQ multiplex PCR; TCRdb's copy keeps in-frame clones and lacks some. Clonal size and the V and J genes are those of that table, whereas D and trimming came from the DNA. Of some 210,000 clones listed, about 91% are singletons. Germline V gives CDR1 SGDLS, CDR2 YYNGEE. The length of the CDR3 is 15 residues. Deletions cut 0 bases from V and 2 bases from J, with 9 bases between. This receptor was identified in a woman aged 40 to 55 with acute or convalescent COVID-19. This chain connects TRBV9 to TRBJ1-5; D unresolved. What was sequenced was peripheral blood. CDR3 nucleotides: TGTGCCAGCAGCGTAGTAGCGGATGGCAATCAGCCCCAGCATTTT. Its protein product is CASSVVADGNQPQHF. Combining the CDR3 with reference TRBV9 and TRBJ1-5 gives the whole variable domain DSGVTQTPKHLITATGQRVTLRCSPRSGDLSVYWYQQSLDQGLQFLIQYYNGEERAKGNILERFSAQQFPDLHSELNLSSLELGDSALYFCASSVVADGNQPQHFGDGTRLSIL.